This note documents a single T cell receptor beta chain sequence. Generated by immunoSEQ multiplex PCR, the TCRdb table keeps only in-frame clones and is missing some. The data show around 300,000 clones, over 70% seen once. This CDR3 contains 15 residues. V was clipped by 4 bases and J by 8 bases, with 19 bases between them. From germline, CDR1 is SGHNT and CDR2 YYREEE (reference sequence). Recovered Cohort 3 donors showed two negative PCRs, clearance, or symptom resolution. This record belongs to a study of blood T cell repertoires in COVID-19. Study context: Samples came from the United States, Italy and Spain, spanning acute and convalescent COVID-19.

This rearrangement joins TRBV5-4 to TRBJ1-3; no clear D gene. Material: PBMCs or T cells enriched from blood (not recorded which). The TCR was taken from a man aged 25 to 45 who had recovered from COVID-19. DNA for the CDR3: TGTGCCAGCAGCCCCGGGAGCGGAGAAGGGTACACCATATATTTT. Translating gives CASSPGSGEGYTIYF.